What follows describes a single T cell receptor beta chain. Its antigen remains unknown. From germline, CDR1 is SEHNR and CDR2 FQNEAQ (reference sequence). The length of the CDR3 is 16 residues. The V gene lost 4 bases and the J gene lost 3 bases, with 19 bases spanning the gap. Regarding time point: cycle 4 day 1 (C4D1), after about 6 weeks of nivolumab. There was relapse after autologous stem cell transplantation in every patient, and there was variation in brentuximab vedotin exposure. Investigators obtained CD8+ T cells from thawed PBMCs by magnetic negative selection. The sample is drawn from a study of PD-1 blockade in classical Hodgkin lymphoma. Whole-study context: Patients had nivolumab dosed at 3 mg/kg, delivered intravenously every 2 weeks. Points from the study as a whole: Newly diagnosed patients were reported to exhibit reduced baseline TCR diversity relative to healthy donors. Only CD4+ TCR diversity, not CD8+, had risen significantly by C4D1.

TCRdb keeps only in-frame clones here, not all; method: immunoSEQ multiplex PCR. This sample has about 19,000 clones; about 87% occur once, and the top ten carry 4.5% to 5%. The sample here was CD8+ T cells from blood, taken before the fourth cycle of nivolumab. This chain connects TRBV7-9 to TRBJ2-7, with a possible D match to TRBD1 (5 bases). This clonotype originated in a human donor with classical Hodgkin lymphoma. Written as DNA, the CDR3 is TGTGCCAGCAGCTCGACAGACGGACCAACCCGCTACGAGCAGTACTTC. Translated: CASSSTDGPTRYEQYF.